The 5 T cell receptor beta chains reported below all come from one sample, sequenced in a study of T cells in Graves' hyperthyroidism and ophthalmopathy. TCR beta CDR3 region amplification was performed from RNA transcripts. HTBI primers were the set used in a first-round RT-PCR of the TCR CDR3. TCRdb called the multiplex PCR reads again in MiXCR, with one record for every CDR3 protein. Of around 600,000 distinct CDR3 sequences listed, 45% were seen once; the top ten hold less than 8.5%. The sample was peripheral blood or thyroid tissue (not recorded which). Receptor source: an adult man with Graves' disease, either hyperthyroidism or ophthalmopathy (not recorded which).

The chain carries TRBV14 and TRBJ1-2, with TRBD1 as a possible D gene (5 bases). The CDR3 is made up of 16 amino acids. Germline V gives CDR1 SGHDN, CDR2 FVKESK. Trimming removed 5 bases from V and 4 bases from J, with 20 bases in between. In DNA, the CDR3 is TGTGCCAGCAGCTTCGCGGGCGGTCGAGGGGTCTATGGCTACACCTTC. Protein sequence: CASSFAGGRGVYGYTF.

This clonotype has only a few counts. The junction departs from germline at one end; a sequencing error may be responsible. The chain recombines TRBV4-1 with TRBJ1-1, with D unclear. Germline CDR1 is MGHRA and CDR2 is YSYEKL. CDR3 length equals 14 residues. This chain's CDR3 is CASSQEVTNTEAFF. The CDR3 DNA sequence: TGTGCCAGCAGCCAAGAGGTGACTAACACTGAAGCTTTCTTT.

The J gene is TRBJ1-1, the V gene TRBV5-1, with a possible D match to TRBD1 (5 bases). Germline V lookup: CDR1 SGHRS, CDR2 YFSETQ. V was shortened by 5 bases and J by 1 base, with 12 bases between the two germline ends. The length of the CDR3 is 14 residues. The CDR3 reads CASSHGAWNTEAFF. The CDR3 coding sequence is TGCGCCAGCAGTCACGGGGCCTGGAACACTGAAGCTTTCTTT.

This clonotype was detected many times. The germline gene is not matched at one end of the junction; a read error may be the cause. The chain carries TRBV2 and TRBJ1-5; D not resolved. Germline V gene data show CDR1 as SNHLY and CDR2 as FYNNEI. The CDR3 totals 13 residues. CDR3: CASSEEFGPSEDF. The DNA of the CDR3 is TGTGCCAGCAGTGAAGAATTTGGGCCAAGCGAGGATTTT.

The gene calls are TRBV5-5 and TRBJ1-1, with D tentatively TRBD1 (6 bases). The V gene lost 4 bases and the J gene lost 7 bases, with 17 bases spanning the gap. Germline V gene lookup returns CDR1 SGHKS and CDR2 YYEKEE (reference sequence). This CDR3 spans 14 amino acids. As DNA, the CDR3 is TGTGCCAGCAGCCAAGGGGGAGGGGTAGGTGAAGCTTTCTTT. Residues: CASSQGGGVGEAFF.